This T cell receptor (beta chain) was captured by sequencing in a study of T cells in Graves' hyperthyroidism and ophthalmopathy. This clonotype has only a few counts. No antigen is known for it. Any patient presenting with uncontrolled infection, other autoimmune disease, pregnancy or lactation was left out. 8.5 to 10 ml of fresh peripheral blood supplied the PBMCs. Authors of the study amplified TCR beta CDR3 regions from RNA transcripts. TCR CDR3 underwent first-round RT-PCR with the HTBI primer set. TCRdb processed the multiplex PCR reads anew with MiXCR; each CDR3 protein has one entry. The table records roughly 800,000 distinct CDR3 sequences, more than 30% of them present only once. Findings and limits, study-wide: Most clonotypes expanded in the thyroid (above 0.001) were also present in blood.

The V gene lost 1 base and the J gene lost 4 bases, with 13 bases spanning the gap. Germline loops: CDR1 SGHTA, CDR2 FQGNSA. CDR3 length equals 15 residues. This chain joins TRBV7-2 and TRBJ2-5; D perhaps matches TRBD2 (6 bases). This sequence was found in a young man with Graves' hyperthyroidism. Material for sequencing was blood. CDR3 residues: CASSLVRGMGETQYF. The CDR3 DNA reads TGTGCCAGCAGCTTAGTTCGCGGGATGGGAGAGACCCAGTACTTC.